This T cell receptor beta chain was identified in a study of cytomegalovirus exposure and HLA in healthy donors. Study-wide background: Within an early data release were tens of millions of unique TCRs drawn from HLA-typed donors. Broader study findings: Presence/absence analyses assumed roughly uniform sequencing depth across donors, which may not hold. In vitro experiments confirmed that a few CMV-associated chains were specific for CMV antigens.

The PCR ran on 60 Vbeta and 13 Jbeta primers. Libraries were prepared by immunoSEQ multiplex PCR; TCRdb keeps only in-frame clonotypes and omits some of them. Of around 170,000 clones listed, around 76% are singletons. As to this clone: The antigen is undetermined.

This sequence originates from a man aged 35-49 years in good health and CMV-seronegative. Sequencing used PBMCs.

The CDR3 region has the DNA TGTGCCAGTAGTAGGACTAGCGGGGGCTACGAGCAGTACTTC. It translates to CASSRTSGGYEQYF. The rearrangement joins TRBV19 to TRBJ2-7, with 13 positions matching TRBD2. CDR1 and CDR2 (germline): LNHDA, SQIVND (reference sequence). CDR3 length equals 14 residues. Trimming removed 4 bases from V and 3 bases from J; junction bases left unmatched: 0.